Below, one T cell receptor (beta chain) is given with its context. In germline, CDR1 is LNHDA, CDR2 SQIVND (reference sequence). After removal of 9 bases from V and 6 bases from J, the junction contained 5 bases not matched to a gene. The CDR3 spans 12 residues. Combining a sample-barcoded 5' primer with a J-beta primer mix, a second PCR ran for about 6 to 12 cycles. A template-switch adaptor with 12 random nucleotides tagged each cDNA molecule. TCRdb re-called the 5' RACE reads with MiXCR, one entry per CDR3 protein. This table holds 850,000 to 1,100,000 distinct CDR3 sequences, 35% to 40% found once. The data were obtained in a study of blood T cells in healthy people across ages. Healthy Caucasian individuals from Russia aged about 6 to 100 served as donors. Each sample used at least 6 million PBMCs.

The gene calls are TRBV19 and TRBJ1-2; 9 bases are shared with TRBD1. This clonotype originated in a man aged 18 to 29 in good health. The sequenced material came from blood. Here the CDR3 reads CASRTGANGYTF. DNA of the CDR3: TGTGCCAGCCGGACAGGGGCTAATGGCTACACCTTC.